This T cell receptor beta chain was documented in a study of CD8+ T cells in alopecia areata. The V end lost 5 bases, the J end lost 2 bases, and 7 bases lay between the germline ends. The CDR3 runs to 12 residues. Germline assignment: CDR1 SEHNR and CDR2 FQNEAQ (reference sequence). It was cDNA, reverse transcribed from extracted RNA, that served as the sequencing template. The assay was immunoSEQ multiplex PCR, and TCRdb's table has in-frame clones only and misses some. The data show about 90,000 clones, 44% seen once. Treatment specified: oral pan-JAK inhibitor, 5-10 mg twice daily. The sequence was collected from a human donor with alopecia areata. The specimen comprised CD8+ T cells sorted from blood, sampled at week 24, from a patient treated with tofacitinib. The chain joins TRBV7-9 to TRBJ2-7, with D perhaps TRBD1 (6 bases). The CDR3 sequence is CASSGQPYEQYF. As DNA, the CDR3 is TGTGCCAGCAGCGGACAGCCCTACGAGCAGTACTTC.